This TCR beta chain comes out of a study of blood T cell repertoires in COVID-19 (dated by TCRdb to about 2020). At the level of the whole study: Collaborator samples came from the United States, Italy and Spain and covered acute and convalescent phases of COVID-19. The prospective study material was composed of cDNA or gDNA derived from T cells, B-cell-depleted T cells, or PBMCs. The sample metadata nearly always contained a de-identified subject ID, COVID-19 status, age in years and sex. The repertoires were released in a freely available public database intended as a resource for research on the immune response to SARS-CoV-2. Where HLA class I and class II types were available, the types were taken from metadata supplied by the sample provider, not from assay-based typing. The samples were drawn from two sources: the first 160 participants of the ongoing ImmuneRACE study, and 1,200 or so subjects contributed by 6 global collaborators. The dataset comprised deeply sampled blood TCRbeta repertoires from subjects exposed to, actively infected with, or recovered from COVID-19. Study-wide findings and limitations: The amount of clinical and demographic metadata varied by source and participant and was provided uncurated.

The germline V gene (reference sequence) sets CDR1 to SEHNR and CDR2 to FQNEAQ. The CDR3 numbers 14 residues from cysteine through phenylalanine. The CDR3 DNA has 42 bases and is translated from base 1. V has 5 bases trimmed and J has 6 bases trimmed; junction bases matching no gene number 10. Regarding this clone: The specificity of this receptor is unknown. The record has no base qualities; no much larger clone is one base away.

The collaborating institutions used their own protocols to collect whole blood in K2EDTA tubes. For TCRbeta analysis, collaborators shipped samples as frozen whole blood, isolated PBMCs, or DNA extracted from either of those sample types. The immunoSEQ Assay, a bias-controlled multiplex PCR, was used to amplify TCRbeta CDR3 regions from genomic DNA. As for the authors' bioinformatics: Within the assay, amplification of reference gene primers was used to estimate how many nucleated cells each sample contained. To quantify the absolute abundance of each unique TCRbeta CDR3 rearrangement, sequence reads were collapsed and filtered. For each sample, productive Simpson clonality was calculated by taking the square root of Simpson's diversity index across productive rearrangements. In TCRdb, the immuneACCESS table is reduced to in-frame sequences with V and J assigned. These tables do not hold every clone; where another copy was compared, an unresolved V gene accounts for under half, and the others remain unexplained. V and J calls plus clone size are reproduced from that table; the DNA served to infer D and trimming. The sample data list roughly 150,000 clones, and 85% of these were observed just once. The biggest ten clones account for 2.5% to 3% of the sample.

The clonotype originates from a man in his fifties with acute or convalescent COVID-19. What was sequenced was peripheral blood. The V gene is TRBV7-9 and the J gene is TRBJ2-7, and 7 bases in between align with TRBD2. The DNA sequence is as follows: TGTGCCAGCAGCCTCAGTTGGGGGGGACCCGAGCAGTACTTC. This is translated as CASSLSWGGPEQYF.